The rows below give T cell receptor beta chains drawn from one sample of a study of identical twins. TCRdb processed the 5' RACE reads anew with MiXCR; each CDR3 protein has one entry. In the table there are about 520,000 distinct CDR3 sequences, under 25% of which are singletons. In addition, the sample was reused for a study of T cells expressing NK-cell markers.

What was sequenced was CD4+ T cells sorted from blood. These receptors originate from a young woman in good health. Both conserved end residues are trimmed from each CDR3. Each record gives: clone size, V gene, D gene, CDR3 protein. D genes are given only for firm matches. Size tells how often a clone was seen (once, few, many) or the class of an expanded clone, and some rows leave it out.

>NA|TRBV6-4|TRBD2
ASSDFGGGTPDTQY
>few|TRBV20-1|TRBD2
SARGLAGSGELF
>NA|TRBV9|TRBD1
ASSARQGFGYT
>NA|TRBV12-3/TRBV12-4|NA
ASSYDLYSYNEQF
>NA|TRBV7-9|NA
ASSLLNQETQY
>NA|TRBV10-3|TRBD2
AIGSSGAQETQY
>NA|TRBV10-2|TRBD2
ASSLGLAGGIQETQY
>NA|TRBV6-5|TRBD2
ASSYAGTSGRLNEQF
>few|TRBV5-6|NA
ASSLFDRQFSGANVLT
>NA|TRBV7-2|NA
ASSLLTNYGYT
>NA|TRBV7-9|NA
ASGQGGDTEAF
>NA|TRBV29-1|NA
SVARVTEAF
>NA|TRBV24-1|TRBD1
ATSEGGREETQY
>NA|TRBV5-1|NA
ASSLDTSNQPQH
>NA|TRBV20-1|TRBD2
SARTSGGMGEQY
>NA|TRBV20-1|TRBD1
SARDTGQDGDEQY
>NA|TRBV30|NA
AWDWGGTDTQY
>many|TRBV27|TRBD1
ASSLGQGTGYT
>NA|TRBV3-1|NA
ASSLIADTEQF
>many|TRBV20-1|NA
SARSPGTGYTEAF
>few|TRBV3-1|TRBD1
ASSQGTGRGQPQH
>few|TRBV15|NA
ATSREAGGGRLF
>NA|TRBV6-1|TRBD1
AISTGGTGELF
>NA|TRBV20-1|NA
SPGRLGFQPFYGYT
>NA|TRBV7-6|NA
ASSPPSAIYNEQF
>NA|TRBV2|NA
ASLEGPYNEQF
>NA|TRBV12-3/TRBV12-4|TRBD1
ASSIRGQAYGYT
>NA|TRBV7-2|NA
ASSFTIGTEAF
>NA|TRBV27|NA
ASSPVKDYYSNQPQH
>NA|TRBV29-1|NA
SVATAP
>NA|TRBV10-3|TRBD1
AISETPGQGGGTQY
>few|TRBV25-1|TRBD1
ASRGTEPYNEQF
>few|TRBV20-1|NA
SARGHFNNSPLH
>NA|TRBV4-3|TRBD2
ASSLRLAGVYEQY
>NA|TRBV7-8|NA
ASSLTTNTGELF
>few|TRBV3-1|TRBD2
ASSSGGGTDTQY
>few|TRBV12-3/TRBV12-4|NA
ASSFRSAIGYT
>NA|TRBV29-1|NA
SVRPDRTDTQY
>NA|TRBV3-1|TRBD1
ASSHRTGVDSPLH
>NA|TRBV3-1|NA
ASSQDWWNHEAF
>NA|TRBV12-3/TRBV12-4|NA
ASSFPGYSYEQY
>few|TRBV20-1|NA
RAGTRGDTQY
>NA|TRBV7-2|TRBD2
ASSLTQRGGQETQY